Shown below are 8 T cell receptor beta chains from a single sample sequenced in a study of T-cell reconstitution after alpha-beta-depleted transplantation in children. Unique molecular identifiers featured in how the TCRbeta library was prepared. TCRdb independently ran MiXCR on the PCR reads; one entry per CDR3 protein. The sample has hundreds of thousands of distinct CDR3 sequences; approximately 10% are singletons. Sequenced material: peripheral blood, taken 180 days after TCRalphabeta/CD19-depleted stem cell transplant. The receptors shown here come from a male patient aged 2 to 9 who had a stem cell transplant for chronic granulomatous disease, so the T cells may come from the graft donor.

The gene calls are TRBV7-2 and TRBJ2-1, with 8 positions matching TRBD2. The DNA end is more similar to TRBJ2-7, so the J call may be wrong. The germline gives CDR1 SGHTA, CDR2 FQGNSA. The length of the CDR3 is 15 residues. The CDR3, as DNA: TGTGCCAGCAGCCCCCGGGAGGGCCGCTCCTACGAGCAGTACTTC. Its translation: CASSPREGRSYEQYF.

As to this clonotype: A much more abundant neighbour one base away suggests this may be a read error. The chain combines TRBV12-3 or TRBV12-4 with TRBJ1-5; D not resolved. This CDR3 region has 13 residues. The CDR3 bases are TGTGCCAACAGTAAAGGACTCCCCCAGCACCAGCATTTT. Translating gives CANSKGLPQHQHF.

Details on this clonotype: One base away lies a much larger clone, so this may be a sequencing read error. This rearrangement joins TRBV27 to TRBJ1-1, with TRBD1 identical over 8 bases. The germline CDR1 and CDR2 sequences are MNHEY and SMNVEV (reference sequence). The CDR3 runs 14 residues. CDR3 DNA sequence: TGTACCAGCAGTATCGACAGGGGGAACACTGAAGCTTTCTTT. Translating it yields CTSSIDRGNTEAFF.

Many counts were recorded for this clonotype. V gene TRBV7-3 combines with J gene TRBJ2-3; D not certain. V lost 2 bases and J 2 bases, leaving 11 bases between the germline ends. CDR3 length: 15 amino acids. From germline, CDR1 is SGHTA and CDR2 FQGTGA. This chain's CDR3 is CASSLPDGITDTQYF. Written as DNA, the CDR3 is TGTGCCAGCAGCTTACCCGACGGTATCACAGATACGCAGTATTTT.

This clonotype occurred many times. The chain couples TRBV29-1 to TRBJ2-7; 10 bases line up with TRBD2. V shed 7 bases and J 0 bases; nucleotides not matched to a gene: 6. Germline-derived CDR1 and CDR2 are SQVTM and ANQGSEA. This CDR3 is built from 14 residues. This chain's CDR3 is CSAGTSGISYEQYF. CDR3 nucleotide sequence: TGCAGCGCCGGTACTAGCGGGATCTCCTACGAGCAGTACTTC.

This clonotype was recorded at least ten times. The chain employs TRBV12-3 or TRBV12-4 and TRBJ2-2, with D tentatively TRBD2 (6 bases). V shed 7 bases and J shed 6 bases, with 9 bases lying between them. The CDR3 is 12 residues long. DNA of the CDR3: TGTGCCAGCACCCCGGGGGCCGGGGAGCTGTTTTTT. It is translated as CASTPGAGELFF.

This clonotype was counted only a few times. The chain links TRBV6-6 to TRBJ2-1, with TRBD2 as a possible D gene (7 bases). Germline-derived CDR1 and CDR2 are MNHNY and SVGAGI (reference sequence). With 8 bases removed from V and 10 bases from J, the gap between germline ends came to 12 bases. This CDR3 has 11 residues. CDR3 bases: TGTGCCAGCGGAGGGGGGGGGGAGCAGTTCTTC. Translating it yields CASGGGGEQFF.

This clonotype was counted many times. This chain joins TRBV29-1 and TRBJ2-2, with 13 nucleotides matching TRBD2. CDR3 length equals 19 residues. The germline V gene has CDR1 SQVTM and CDR2 ANQGSEA. The ends lost 5 bases at V and 4 bases at J; junction bases unmatched: 16. The CDR3 here is CSVYRVELAGGRITGELFF. CDR3 bases: TGCAGCGTTTACAGGGTAGAACTAGCGGGGGGGCGAATCACCGGGGAGCTGTTTTTT.